The 6 T cell receptor beta chains reported below all come from one sample, sequenced in a study of long-term antiretroviral therapy in people with HIV. Survey-level resolution applied to immunoSEQ assay v3.0. Sequencing used immunoSEQ multiplex PCR; TCRdb keeps in-frame clones, though not all of them. The sample carries over 30,000 clones, 85% recorded once. Source: unsorted PBMCs, taken 3.1 years after starting antiretroviral therapy. The receptors stem from a woman aged 45 to 65 with HIV.

The chain uses TRBV5-1 and TRBJ2-5, with a possible D match to TRBD1 (5 bases). V lost 5 bases, J lost 3 bases, and 11 bases lay in between. Germline lookup yields CDR1 SGHRS and CDR2 YFSETQ. The CDR3 is 13 amino acids. The CDR3 spells CASRPGAEETQYF. Here the CDR3 DNA reads TGCGCCAGCAGGCCTGGGGCTGAAGAGACCCAGTACTTC.

In its sample, this clone was seen once. This chain uses TRBV7-8 with TRBJ2-1; 8 bases agree with TRBD2. V was pared by 1 base and J by 7 bases, with 0 bases of the junction left unmatched. CDR1 is SGHVS and CDR2 is FQNEAQ in the germline V gene. CDR3 length: 13 residues. The CDR3 DNA follows: TGTGCCAGCAGCTTAGGCGGGGGGAATGAGCAGTTCTTC. Amino acid sequence: CASSLGGGNEQFF.

The CDR3 protein is CASSSDPEAYNEQFF. DNA of the CDR3: TGTGCCAGCAGCTCTGATCCCGAGGCGTACAATGAGCAGTTCTTC. The chain combines TRBV7-9 with TRBJ2-1; D is unclear. CDR1 SEHNR and CDR2 FQNEAQ come from the germline V gene (reference sequence). This CDR3 has 15 amino acids. The V gene lost 4 bases and the J gene lost 4 bases, with 14 bases spanning the gap.

The chain is built from TRBV18 and TRBJ2-7; D gene uncertain. Germline CDR1 reads KGHSH; CDR2 reads LQKENI. The CDR3 totals 16 residues. Trimming removed 1 base at V and 0 bases at J, with 13 bases between. The CDR3 reads CASSPLDSQSSYEQYF. CDR3 bases: TGTGCCAGCTCACCACTAGATAGCCAAAGCTCCTACGAGCAGTACTTC.

For the CDR3, the DNA is TGTGCCAGCAGCGTAGGAGGCAATCAAGAGACCCAGTACTTC. This encodes CASSVGGNQETQYF. The chain uses TRBV9 and TRBJ2-5; no firm D call. From germline, CDR1 is SGDLS and CDR2 YYNGEE. This CDR3 is built from 14 residues. Trimming took 0 bases from V and 2 from J, leaving 8 bases between them.

The rearrangement links TRBV10-3 to TRBJ1-2, with 9 bases matching TRBD1. The CDR3 is 13 amino acids. The ends lost 3 bases at V and 8 bases at J; junction bases unmatched: 4. From germline, CDR1 is ENHRY and CDR2 SYGVKD. The CDR3 sequence: CAISERTGDGYTF. Written as DNA, the CDR3 is TGTGCCATCAGTGAAAGGACAGGGGACGGCTACACCTTC.